The rows below give T cell receptor beta chains drawn from one sample of a study of OX40 agonist ivuxolimab in advanced cancers. Only in-frame clones appear in the TCRdb table, and some are missing; sequencing was by immunoSEQ multiplex PCR. The sample has 20,000 to 30,000 clones; 60% to 80% are singletons. The starting material was CD4+ or CD8+ T cells sorted from blood, obtained in a trial of the OX40 agonist ivuxolimab. The receptors stem from an adult with an advanced solid tumor such as melanoma, head and neck, liver or kidney cancer. Each CDR3 is given with its conserved first and last residue. The D gene is left open where the match is weak. Size is stated for part of the rows, as once, few or many counts, or as a class when the clone is expanded.

>TRBV6-5|NA|TRBJ1-1|NA
TGTGCCAGCAGTTGGGACGGGAACACTGAAGCTTTCTTT
CASSWDGNTEAFF
>TRBV29-1|TRBD1|TRBJ1-1|NA
TGCAGCGTTGGACAGGGGAGGAACACTGAAGCTTTCTTT
CSVGQGRNTEAFF
>TRBV7-9|NA|TRBJ2-1|NA
TGTGCCAGCAGTAAAGGCCGTGATGAGCAGTTCTTC
CASSKGRDEQFF
>TRBV19|NA|TRBJ2-1|NA
TGTGCCAGTAGTATAGAGGATTACAATGAGCAGTTCTTC
CASSIEDYNEQFF
>TRBV27|NA|TRBJ1-5|NA
TGTGCCAGCAGTCTGCGGGGGGTTCAGCCCCAGCATTTT
CASSLRGVQPQHF
>TRBV2|NA|TRBJ2-2|NA
TGTGCCAGCAGTCTGACGAACACCGGGGAGCTGTTTTTT
CASSLTNTGELFF
>TRBV19|TRBD1|TRBJ1-2|few
TGTGCCAGTAAGTCCCGGGACAGAGATGGCTACACCTTC
CASKSRDRDGYTF
>TRBV5-1|NA|TRBJ1-5|NA
TGCGCCAGCAGCTTTGGCCAGGGCCCGAATCAGCCCCAGCATTTT
CASSFGQGPNQPQHF
>TRBV30|NA|TRBJ2-7|NA
TGTGCCTGGAGGGATGGCAGGTTCTCCTACGAGCAGTACTTC
CAWRDGRFSYEQYF
>TRBV5-1|TRBD2|TRBJ2-1|NA
TGCGCCAGCAGTATGGCGGGAGACTCCTACAATGAGCAGTTCTTC
CASSMAGDSYNEQFF
>TRBV7-2|TRBD2|TRBJ2-1|NA
TGTGCCAGCAGCTTAAGGGGAGGGAGGGGTAACTACAATGAGCAGTTCTTC
CASSLRGGRGNYNEQFF
>TRBV11-2|NA|TRBJ1-3|NA
TGTGCCAGCAGCTTAGGAGATGCCGGCTCTGGAAACACCATATATTTT
CASSLGDAGSGNTIYF
>TRBV14|NA|TRBJ1-3|few
TGTGCCAGCAGCCAAGGGCAGGGTGCCGGAAACACCATATATTTT
CASSQGQGAGNTIYF
>TRBV25-1|TRBD1|TRBJ2-5|NA
TGTGCCAGCAGGCAGGGGGCGGTTGAGACCCAGTACTTC
CASRQGAVETQYF
>TRBV27|NA|TRBJ2-1|few
TGTGCCAGCAGTTTATCCCCCCAAAGTAATGAGCAGTTCTTC
CASSLSPQSNEQFF
>TRBV28|NA|TRBJ2-1|NA
TGTGCCAGCAGTTTCCGGGGTTCCTACAATGAGCAGTTCTTC
CASSFRGSYNEQFF
>TRBV19|NA|TRBJ1-2|NA
TGTGCCAGTAGTATACAAGTGGTTACCGGCTACACCTTC
CASSIQVVTGYTF
>TRBV5-6|NA|TRBJ1-1|NA
TGTGCCAGCACCATCTCTTGGGGCGACGATGAAGCTTTCTTT
CASTISWGDDEAFF
>TRBV7-2|NA|TRBJ1-3|NA
TGTGCCAGCAGCTTAGCTACGGCCACCTCTGGAAACACCATATATTTT
CASSLATATSGNTIYF
>TRBV7-6|NA|TRBJ2-7|NA
TGTGCCAGCAGCTTTTTGGGGGCAAGTGGGGGTACTAGATCCGAGCAGTACTTC
CASSFLGASGGTRSEQYF
>TRBV6-1|NA|TRBJ1-4|NA
TGTGCCAGCAGTGAAAGGGCAGGATCAAATGAAAAACTGTTTTTT
CASSERAGSNEKLFF
>TRBV19|NA|TRBJ1-1|NA
TGTGCCAGTAGTCTCTTGGATCTGGGACACGACAGGGAAGCTTTCTTT
CASSLLDLGHDREAFF
>TRBV28|NA|TRBJ1-5|NA
TGTGCCAGCAGTTTAGGGCCGGGACATAATCAGCCCCAGCATTTT
CASSLGPGHNQPQHF
>TRBV30|NA|TRBJ2-7|NA
TGTGCCTGGAGTGTATTAGGCGGCTCGCGGGAGCAGTACTTC
CAWSVLGGSREQYF
>TRBV4-1|NA|TRBJ2-7|NA
TGCGCCAGCAGCCGCTTGACAGGCTCCTACGAGCAGTACTTC
CASSRLTGSYEQYF
>TRBV6-1|TRBD1|TRBJ1-3|NA
TGTGCCAGCACTACAGGGGGCTCTGGAAACACCATATATTTT
CASTTGGSGNTIYF
>TRBV7-9|NA|TRBJ1-2|few
TGTGCCAGCAGCTTAGTTGATTCTTACTATGGCTACACCTTC
CASSLVDSYYGYTF
>TRBV28|NA|TRBJ1-6|NA
TGTGCCAGCAAGGATACCAATTCACCCCTCCACTTT
CASKDTNSPLHF
>TRBV14|NA|TRBJ1-2|NA
TGTGCCAGCAGCCCCTTGCAGGGCTATGGCTACACCTTC
CASSPLQGYGYTF
>TRBV5-1|NA|TRBJ1-2|NA
TGCGCCAGCAGCTTGACCCTACAATCCTTTGGTGGCTACACCTTC
CASSLTLQSFGGYTF
>TRBV7-9|NA|TRBJ2-7|NA
TGTGCCAGCTGCGACGGGAAAAAAAACTACGAGCAGTACTTC
CASCDGKKNYEQYF
>TRBV30|NA|TRBJ1-5|NA
TGTGCCTGGAGTTTGGAGGGGATGAGTCAGCCCCAGCATTTT
CAWSLEGMSQPQHF
>TRBV27|TRBD1|TRBJ2-7|once
TGTGCCAGCAGTTTCGGACAGGGATACATCTACGAGCAGTACTTC
CASSFGQGYIYEQYF
>TRBV10-3|TRBD2|TRBJ2-3|few
TGTGCCATCAGGACTAGCCCCTCAAGCACAGATACGCAGTATTTT
CAIRTSPSSTDTQYF
>TRBV4-2|NA|TRBJ1-4|NA
TGTGCCAGCAGCCACCCCATGGAGGGCGAGGGTGAAAAACTGTTTTTT
CASSHPMEGEGEKLFF
>TRBV18|NA|TRBJ1-1|NA
TGTGCCAGCTCACCACGGACCGAGGCTAACACTGAAGCTTTCTTT
CASSPRTEANTEAFF
>TRBV5-1|NA|TRBJ2-3|NA
TGCGCCAGCAGCTTGGGACGGGTTCACGGTACGCAGTATTTT
CASSLGRVHGTQYF
>TRBV6-5|NA|TRBJ2-7|NA
TGTGCCACGGGACAAGGCGATTCCTACGAGCAGTACTTC
CATGQGDSYEQYF
>TRBV11-2|NA|TRBJ2-7|NA
TGTGCCAGCAGCTTAGATGGTTTGGCAGTATCCCCCTACGAGCAGTACTTC
CASSLDGLAVSPYEQYF
>TRBV2|NA|TRBJ1-1|medium-sized
TGTGCCAGCAGAGCTGGGGGGTACACTGAAGCTTTCTTT
CASRAGGYTEAFF
>TRBV9|TRBD2|TRBJ2-5|NA
TGTGCCAGCAGCGTAGTTGCGGGGGGAATTGAGACCCAGTACTTC
CASSVVAGGIETQYF
>TRBV4-2|NA|TRBJ2-7|NA
TGTGCCAGCAGCCAAGCAGAGCGGGCCGAGCAGTACTTC
CASSQAERAEQYF
>TRBV5-1|NA|TRBJ2-2|few
TGCGCCAGCAGCTTGGATGGGGGGCGTTATAGCGGGGAGCTGTTTTTT
CASSLDGGRYSGELFF
>TRBV29-1|NA|TRBJ1-1|NA
TGCAGCTCCCGGGGCCAGGTCACTGAAGCTTTCTTT
CSSRGQVTEAFF
>TRBV29-1|TRBD1|TRBJ1-1|NA
TGCAGCGTTACTGGAGGGGGCAACACTGAAGCTTTCTTT
CSVTGGGNTEAFF
>TRBV6-1|NA|TRBJ2-1|NA
TGTGCCAGCAACCCTCGACTACTCGTGGATGAGCAGTTCTTC
CASNPRLLVDEQFF
>TRBV5-1|NA|TRBJ2-3|NA
TGCGCCAGCAGCTTTAAGGGCTCTAGCACAGATACGCAGTATTTT
CASSFKGSSTDTQYF
>TRBV6-5|NA|TRBJ2-2|NA
TGTGCCAGCAGCCAATCTACCACCGGGGAGCTGTTTTTT
CASSQSTTGELFF
>TRBV6-6|NA|TRBJ1-2|NA
TGTGCCAGCAGTTACTTGGGGTTTAGCTATGGCTACACCTTC
CASSYLGFSYGYTF
>TRBV28|TRBD1|TRBJ1-1|few
TGTGCCAGCAGCCTTAACAGGGGCACTGAAGCTTTCTTT
CASSLNRGTEAFF
>TRBV14|NA|TRBJ1-5|NA
TGTGCCAGCAGCCAAGTTGGGAATCAGCCCCAGCATTTT
CASSQVGNQPQHF
>TRBV28|NA|TRBJ2-3|once
TGTGCCAGCAGTTTCCTACGACTAAGCCTCACAGATACGCAGTATTTT
CASSFLRLSLTDTQYF
>TRBV5-4|NA|TRBJ1-4|NA
TGTGCCAGCAGCTTTCAAGGCGCAGAAAAACTGTTTTTT
CASSFQGAEKLFF
>TRBV7-6|NA|TRBJ2-7|NA
TGTGCCAGCAGCTTAGCAGCTACTTCCTACGAGCAGTACTTC
CASSLAATSYEQYF
>TRBV25-1|TRBD1|TRBJ2-7|few
TGTGCCAGCAGTGAATCCGGACAGGGGTTACACGAGCAGTACTTC
CASSESGQGLHEQYF
>TRBV28|TRBD1|TRBJ2-7|NA
TGTGCCAGCAGTCCAGGGACAGCATCATCCTACGAGCAGTACTTC
CASSPGTASSYEQYF
>TRBV11-3|NA|TRBJ2-1|NA
TGTGCCAGCAGCTCCCCGTCGTACGCAGAGCAGTTCTTC
CASSSPSYAEQFF
>TRBV7-8|NA|TRBJ1-5|NA
TGTGCCAGCAGCTTGAACAATCAGCCCCAGCATTTT
CASSLNNQPQHF
>TRBV4-1|NA|TRBJ2-1|NA
TGCGCCAGCAGCCACTTGGAAGTCGGCAGGGGAACAGACAATGAGCAGTTCTTC
CASSHLEVGRGTDNEQFF